Presented here are 8 T cell receptor beta chains from one specimen sequenced in a study of T-cell reconstitution after alpha-beta-depleted transplantation in children. Unique molecular identifiers were built into the TCRbeta library. Each CDR3 protein is one row after TCRdb ran MiXCR on the PCR reads. The sample includes roughly 500,000 distinct CDR3 sequences, more than 9% of them seen just once. Here the sequenced sample was PBMCs, taken before TCRalphabeta/CD19-depleted stem cell transplant. These receptor sequences come from a child aged 2 to 15 with inherited bone marrow failure, due to receive a stem cell transplant.

The chain joins TRBV6-5 to TRBJ1-2; no clear D. The CDR3 is 11 amino acids. V lost 2 bases to trimming and J lost 9 bases, with 7 bases between them. Per germline, CDR1 MNHEY and CDR2 SVGAGI. This CDR3 reads CASSYGRSYTF. The CDR3, as DNA: TGTGCCAGCAGTTACGGCCGGAGCTACACCTTC.

This clonotype was counted ten times or more. This chain connects TRBV27 to TRBJ2-3, with D uncertain. This CDR3 contains 13 residues. Looked up from germline, CDR1 is MNHEY and CDR2 is SMNVEV (reference sequence). V was clipped by 5 bases and J by 1 base, with 7 bases between them. Written as DNA, the CDR3 is TGTGCCAGCAGTCCCCACCGCACAGATACGCAGTATTTT. Its protein is CASSPHRTDTQYF.

The chain is built from TRBV20-1 and TRBJ2-1, with TRBD2 identical over 15 bases. CDR3 size: 17 residues. CDR1 and CDR2 (germline): DFQATT, SNEGSKA (reference sequence). V gave up 5 bases and J gave up 4 bases; unmatched junction bases: 9. The CDR3 sequence is CSAPSGTSGRMYNEQFF. The CDR3 bases are TGCAGTGCTCCGTCCGGGACTAGCGGGAGGATGTACAATGAGCAGTTCTTC.

There are many counts of this clonotype. The chain uses TRBV4-3 and TRBJ2-3, with D possibly TRBD2 on 5 matching bases. The ends were cut back, 0 bases at V and 0 bases at J, with 10 bases in the middle. CDR3 size: 16 residues. Germline V gives CDR1 LGHNA, CDR2 YSLEER. The CDR3 here is CASSQEIASSTDTQYF. Written as DNA, the CDR3 is TGCGCCAGCAGCCAAGAGATAGCGTCTAGCACAGATACGCAGTATTTT.

This clonotype was observed many times. The chain is built from TRBV24-1 and TRBJ2-3; 10 bases are shared with TRBD2. The germline V gene has CDR1 KGHDR and CDR2 SFDVKD. The CDR3 spans 15 residues. V trimming: 5 bases; J trimming: 4 bases; junction bases outside the gene matches: 5. CDR3 amino acids: CATSVGSGRADTQYF. In DNA, the CDR3 is TGTGCCACCAGTGTAGGAAGCGGGAGGGCAGATACGCAGTATTTT.

Many counts were recorded for this clonotype. J is TRBJ2-7 and V is TRBV12-3 or TRBV12-4; 11 positions match TRBD1. After removal of 1 base from V and 3 bases from J, the junction contained 5 bases not matched to a gene. This CDR3 has 16 residues. In DNA form, the CDR3 reads TGTGCCAGCAGTTTAGGGGGGACAGGGGGATTCTACGAGCAGTACTTC. Encoded protein: CASSLGGTGGFYEQYF.

At least ten counts were recorded for this clonotype. The rearrangement uses TRBV9 and TRBJ2-3; D remains unclear. V lost 0 bases and J lost 2, with 13 bases in between. The CDR3 runs 16 residues. The V gene's germline CDR1 is SGDLS and CDR2 YYNGEE. The CDR3 sequence: CASSVGAIINTDTQYF. Here the CDR3 DNA reads TGTGCCAGCAGCGTAGGCGCCATCATTAACACAGATACGCAGTATTTT.

As to this clonotype: A much larger clonotype is one base distant, so this may be a read error. Here the CDR3 DNA reads TGTGCCACCAGCAGAGGAGGCATGAGGGGTGAGCAGTTCTTC. Translated: CATSRGGMRGEQFF. The gene calls are TRBV15 and TRBJ2-1, with D perhaps assigned TRBD1 or TRBD2 (5 bases each). The V gene lost 1 base and the J gene lost 9 bases, with 13 bases spanning the gap. Germline V gives CDR1 LNHNV, CDR2 YYDKDF (reference sequence). The CDR3 length is 14 residues.